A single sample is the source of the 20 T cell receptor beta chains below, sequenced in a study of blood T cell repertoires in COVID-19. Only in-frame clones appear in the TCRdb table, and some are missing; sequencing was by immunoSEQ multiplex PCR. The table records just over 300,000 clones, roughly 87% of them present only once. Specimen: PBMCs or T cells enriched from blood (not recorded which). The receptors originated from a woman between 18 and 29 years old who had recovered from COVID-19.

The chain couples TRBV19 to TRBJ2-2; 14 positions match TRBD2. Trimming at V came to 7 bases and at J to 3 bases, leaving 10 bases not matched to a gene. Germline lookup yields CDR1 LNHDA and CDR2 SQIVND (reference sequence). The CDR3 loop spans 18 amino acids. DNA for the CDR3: TGTGCCAGTACCGACCCGGGACTAGCGGGAGTATACACCGGGGAGCTGTTTTTT. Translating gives CASTDPGLAGVYTGELFF.

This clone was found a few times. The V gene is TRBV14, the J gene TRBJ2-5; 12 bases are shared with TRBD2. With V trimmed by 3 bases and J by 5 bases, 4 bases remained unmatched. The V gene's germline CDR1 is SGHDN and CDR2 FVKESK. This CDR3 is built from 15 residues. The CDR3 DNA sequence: TGTGCCAGCAGCCATTTCACTAGCGGGGGGGAGACCCAGTACTTC. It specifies CASSHFTSGGETQYF.

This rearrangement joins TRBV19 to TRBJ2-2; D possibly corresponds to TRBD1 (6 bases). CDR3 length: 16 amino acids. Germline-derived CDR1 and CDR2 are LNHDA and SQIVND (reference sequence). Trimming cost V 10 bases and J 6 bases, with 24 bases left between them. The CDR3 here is CATSGMTGRLPGELFF. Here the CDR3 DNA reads TGTGCCACCTCAGGGATGACAGGCCGATTACCCGGGGAGCTGTTTTTT.

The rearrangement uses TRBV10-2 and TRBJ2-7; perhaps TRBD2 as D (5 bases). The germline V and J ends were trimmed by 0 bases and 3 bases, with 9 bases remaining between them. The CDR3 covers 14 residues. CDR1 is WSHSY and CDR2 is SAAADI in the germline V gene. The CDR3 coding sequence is TGCGCCAGCAGTGAGTCGCTAGCCTACTACGAGCAGTACTTC. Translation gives CASSESLAYYEQYF.

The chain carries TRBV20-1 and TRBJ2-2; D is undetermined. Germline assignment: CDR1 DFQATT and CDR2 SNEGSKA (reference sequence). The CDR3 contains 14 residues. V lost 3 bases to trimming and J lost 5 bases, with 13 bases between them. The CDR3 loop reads CSASSFSRTGELFF. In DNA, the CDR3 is TGCAGTGCTAGTTCCTTTTCGAGGACCGGGGAGCTGTTTTTT.

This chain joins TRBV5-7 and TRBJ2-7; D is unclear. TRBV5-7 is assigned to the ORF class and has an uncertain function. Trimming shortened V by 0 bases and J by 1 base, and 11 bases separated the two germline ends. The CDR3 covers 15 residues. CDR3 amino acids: CASSLAGTTSYEQYF. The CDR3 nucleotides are TGTGCCAGCAGCTTGGCCGGTACGACTTCCTACGAGCAGTACTTC.

CDR3 DNA: TGTGCCAGCAGCTTAGCAGGTGGAGATAGGGGCGCCTACGAGCAGTACTTC. Amino acid sequence: CASSLAGGDRGAYEQYF. The chain couples TRBV7-9 to TRBJ2-7; D might be TRBD1 (5 bases). With 0 bases removed from V and 2 bases from J, the gap between germline ends came to 17 bases. Germline loops: CDR1 SEHNR, CDR2 FQNEAQ (reference sequence). The CDR3 totals 17 residues.

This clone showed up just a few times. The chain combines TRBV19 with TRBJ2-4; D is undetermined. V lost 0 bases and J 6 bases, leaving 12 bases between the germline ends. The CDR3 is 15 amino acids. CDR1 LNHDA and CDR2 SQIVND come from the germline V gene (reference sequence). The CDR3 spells CASSIDLESGNIQYF. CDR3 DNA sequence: TGTGCCAGTAGTATAGATCTGGAGTCCGGAAACATTCAGTACTTC.

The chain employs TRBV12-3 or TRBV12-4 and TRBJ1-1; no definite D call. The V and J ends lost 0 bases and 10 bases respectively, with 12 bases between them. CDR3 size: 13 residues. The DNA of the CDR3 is TGTGCCAGCAGTTTAGCGCAGAGGGATGCAGCTTTCTTT. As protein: CASSLAQRDAAFF.

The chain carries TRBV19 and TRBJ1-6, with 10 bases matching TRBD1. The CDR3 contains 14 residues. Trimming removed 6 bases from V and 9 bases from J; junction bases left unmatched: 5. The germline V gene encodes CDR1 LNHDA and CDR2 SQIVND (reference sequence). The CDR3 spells CASRGTGESSPLHF. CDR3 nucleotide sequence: TGTGCCAGTAGAGGGACAGGGGAGAGTTCACCCCTCCACTTT. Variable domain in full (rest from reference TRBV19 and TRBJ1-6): DGGITQSPKYLFRKEGQNVTLSCEQNLNHDAMYWYRQDPGQGLRLIYYSQIVNDFQKGDIAEGYSVSREKKESFPLTVTSAQKNPTAFYLCASRGTGESSPLHFGNGTRLTVT.

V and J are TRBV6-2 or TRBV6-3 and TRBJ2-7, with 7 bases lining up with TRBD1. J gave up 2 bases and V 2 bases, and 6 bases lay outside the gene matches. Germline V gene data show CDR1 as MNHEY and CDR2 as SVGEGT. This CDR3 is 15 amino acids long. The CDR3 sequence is CASSYPGTDTYEQYF. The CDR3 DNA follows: TGTGCCAGCAGTTACCCCGGGACAGACACCTACGAGCAGTACTTC.

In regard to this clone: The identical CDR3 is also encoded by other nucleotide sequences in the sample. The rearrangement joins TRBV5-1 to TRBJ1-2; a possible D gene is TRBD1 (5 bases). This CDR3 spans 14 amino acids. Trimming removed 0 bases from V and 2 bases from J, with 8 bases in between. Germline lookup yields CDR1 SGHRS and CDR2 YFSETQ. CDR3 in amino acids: CASSLGGVNYGYTF. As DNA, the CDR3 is TGCGCCAGCAGCTTGGGGGGCGTGAACTATGGCTACACCTTC.

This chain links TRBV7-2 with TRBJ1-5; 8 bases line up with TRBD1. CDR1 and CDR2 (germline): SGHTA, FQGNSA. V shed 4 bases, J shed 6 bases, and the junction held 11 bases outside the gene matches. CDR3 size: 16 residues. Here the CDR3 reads CASSSTGGAAGQPQHF. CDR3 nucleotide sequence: TGTGCCAGCAGCTCAACAGGGGGGGCAGCCGGTCAGCCCCAGCATTTT.

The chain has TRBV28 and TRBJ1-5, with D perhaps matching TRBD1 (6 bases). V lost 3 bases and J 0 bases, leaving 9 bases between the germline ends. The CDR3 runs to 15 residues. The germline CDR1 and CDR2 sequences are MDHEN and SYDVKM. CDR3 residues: CASSLRGFSNQPQHF. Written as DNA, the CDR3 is TGTGCCAGCAGTTTGAGGGGGTTTAGCAATCAGCCCCAGCATTTT.

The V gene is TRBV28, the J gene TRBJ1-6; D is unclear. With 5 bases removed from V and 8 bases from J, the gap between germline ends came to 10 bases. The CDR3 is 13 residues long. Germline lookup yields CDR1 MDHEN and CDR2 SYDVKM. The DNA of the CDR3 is TGTGCCAGCAGTGTAGCAAGTCATTCACCCCTCCACTTT. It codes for CASSVASHSPLHF.

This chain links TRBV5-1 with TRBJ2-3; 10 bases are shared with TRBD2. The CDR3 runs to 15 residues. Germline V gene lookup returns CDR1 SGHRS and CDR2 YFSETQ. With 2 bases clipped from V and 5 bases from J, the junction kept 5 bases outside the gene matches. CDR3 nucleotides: TGCGCCAGCAGCTTTCCTAGCGGGGGTGGAGATACGCAGTATTTT. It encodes CASSFPSGGGDTQYF.

The CDR3 bases are TGTGCCAGCTCACCAACAGCAGGGTACTCACCCCTCCACTTT. Its protein product is CASSPTAGYSPLHF. V usage is TRBV18 and J usage is TRBJ1-6, with D tentatively TRBD1 (5 bases). V was pared by 2 bases and J by 10 bases, with 12 bases between. Germline CDR1 reads KGHSH; CDR2 reads LQKENI. CDR3 size: 14 residues.

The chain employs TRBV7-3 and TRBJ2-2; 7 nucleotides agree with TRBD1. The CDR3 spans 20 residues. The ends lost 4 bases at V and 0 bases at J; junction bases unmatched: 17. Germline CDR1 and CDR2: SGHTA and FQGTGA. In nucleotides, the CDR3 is TGTGCCAGCAGCTCGCAGACAGGGTTCAGCGTGCGTTCGAACACCGGGGAGCTGTTTTTT. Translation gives CASSSQTGFSVRSNTGELFF.

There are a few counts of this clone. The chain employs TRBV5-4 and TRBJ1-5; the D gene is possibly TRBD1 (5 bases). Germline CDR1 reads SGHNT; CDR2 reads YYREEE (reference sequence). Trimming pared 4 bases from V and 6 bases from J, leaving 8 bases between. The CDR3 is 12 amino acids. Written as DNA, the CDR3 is TGTGCCAGCAGCCTCCAGGGTCAGCCCCAGCATTTT. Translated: CASSLQGQPQHF.

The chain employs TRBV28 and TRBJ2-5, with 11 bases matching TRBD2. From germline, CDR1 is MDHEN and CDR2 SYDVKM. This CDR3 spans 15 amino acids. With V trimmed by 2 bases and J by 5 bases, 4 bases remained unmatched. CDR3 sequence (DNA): TGTGCCAGCAGTTTAGTACTAGCGGGAGCCGAGACCCAGTACTTC. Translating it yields CASSLVLAGAETQYF.